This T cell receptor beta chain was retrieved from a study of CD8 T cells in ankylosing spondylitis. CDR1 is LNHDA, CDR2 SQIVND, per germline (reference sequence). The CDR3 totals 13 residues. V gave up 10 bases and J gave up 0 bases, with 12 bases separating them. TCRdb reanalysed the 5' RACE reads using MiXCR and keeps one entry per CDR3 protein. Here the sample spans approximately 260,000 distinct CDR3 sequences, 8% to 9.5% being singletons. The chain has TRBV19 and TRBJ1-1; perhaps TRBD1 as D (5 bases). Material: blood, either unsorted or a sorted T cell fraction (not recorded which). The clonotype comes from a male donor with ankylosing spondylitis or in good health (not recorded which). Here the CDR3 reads CATGGTLNTEAFF. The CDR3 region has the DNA TGTGCCACCGGGGGGACTTTGAACACTGAAGCTTTCTTT.